A selection of T cell receptor beta chains follows, all from one sample in a study of tumor-infiltrating lymphocytes in primary liver carcinoma. TCRdb independently ran MiXCR on the multiplex PCR reads; one entry per CDR3 protein. The data contain about 78,000 distinct CDR3 sequences, 71% of them singletons. Sequences were obtained from liver tumor tissue from sampling region 4. The receptors stem from a woman in her sixties or seventies with primary liver carcinoma and hepatitis B virus infection. Both conserved end residues are part of each CDR3. The D gene is left open where the match is weak. A row's size may be missing; if present it is once, few, many or a size class.

j_gene | abundance | v_gene | d_gene | CDR3nt | CDR3aa
TRBJ1-6 | . | TRBV11-1 | . | TGTGTCAGCAGCCGGACACAGGTTTCACCCCTCCGCTTT | CVSSRTQVSPLRF
TRBJ1-5 | . | TRBV12-3/TRBV12-4 | . | TGTGCCAGCAGGATAGGGTATGGTCATCAGCCACAGCATTTT | CASRIGYGHQPQHF
TRBJ1-5 | . | TRBV30 | . | TGTGTCTGGAGTACGGACACCAATCAGCCTCAGCATTTT | CVWSTDTNQPQHF
TRBJ2-7 | few | TRBV7-8 | . | TGTGCCAGCAGTCCCACCGGGTGGGGAAGCTACGAGCAGTACTTC | CASSPTGWGSYEQYF
TRBJ2-3 | . | TRBV7-8 | TRBD2 | TGTGGCGGCACCCCGGTGACTAGCGCGGATACGCAGTATTTT | CGGTPVTSADTQYF
TRBJ2-2 | many | TRBV28 | TRBD2 | TGTGCCAGCAGTTCCCGGACTAGCGAAACTGAGAACACCGGGGAGCTGTTTTTT | CASSSRTSETENTGELFF
TRBJ2-7 | . | TRBV11-2 | TRBD1 | TGTGCCATCAGCTTCGGGACAGGGGGCGACGAGCAATACTTC | CAISFGTGGDEQYF
TRBJ1-1 | . | TRBV6-5 | . | TGTGCCAGCAGTCCCAGGGGACTGAACACTGAAGCTTTCTTT | CASSPRGLNTEAFF
TRBJ2-7 | . | TRBV29-1 | . | TGCAGCGTTAAGGCCAATCCCTACGAGCAGTACTTC | CSVKANPYEQYF
TRBJ2-2 | . | TRBV20-1 | TRBD1 | TGCAGTGCTTCCGGGACAGGGAACACCGGGGAGCTGTTTTTT | CSASGTGNTGELFF
TRBJ2-2 | . | TRBV11-3 | TRBD2 | TGTGCCAGCAACTCGTCTAGCGGGAGGGCGGCCAGGGAGCTGTTTTTT | CASNSSSGRAARELFF
TRBJ1-1 | . | TRBV20-1 | . | TGCAGTGTAGGGGATTCAATGGACACTGAAGCTTTCTTT | CSVGDSMDTEAFF
TRBJ2-1 | . | TRBV11-2 | . | TGTGCCAGCAGCGGGAGACTAGCAAGGGGGCCGGGGGATGAGCAGTTCTTC | CASSGRLARGPGDEQFF
TRBJ2-7 | few | TRBV13 | . | TGTGCCAGCGGCTTAGACCGGGGCAGGGTAGTTGGCTCGTACGAGCAGTACTTC | CASGLDRGRVVGSYEQYF
TRBJ2-1 | . | TRBV11-3 | . | TGTGCCGGCCTCCGGACGGGGGCCTGCAATGAGCAGTTCTTC | CAGLRTGACNEQFF
TRBJ2-1 | many | TRBV7-9 | . | TGTGCCAGCAGCTTAGACAGCTACTACAATGAGCAGTTCTTC | CASSLDSYYNEQFF
TRBJ2-2 | . | TRBV10-3 | . | TGTGCCATAAAAACATGGGGCCCAGGGAGCACCGGGGAACTGTTTTTT | CAIKTWGPGSTGELFF
TRBJ1-1 | . | TRBV10-3 | . | TGTGCCACCGAGGTAGGTCTCCAGTATGCTGAAGCTTTCTTT | CATEVGLQYAEAFF
TRBJ2-1 | . | TRBV11-2 | . | TGTGCCAGCAGCTTAGAAGGAGGAAGTATCCGTGAGCAGTTCTTC | CASSLEGGSIREQFF
TRBJ1-1 | . | TRBV13 | . | TGTGCCAGCAGCTTAGGCCCCATGTACACTGAGGCTTTCTTT | CASSLGPMYTEAFF
TRBJ1-1 | once | TRBV11-2 | . | TGTGCCAGCAGCTTAGTCGGGGGATGCCGGAGCACTGAAGCTTTCTTT | CASSLVGGCRSTEAFF
TRBJ1-2 | few | TRBV19 | . | TGTGCCAGTAGTAACAACGGCGACAACTATGGCTACACCTTC | CASSNNGDNYGYTF
TRBJ1-1 | . | TRBV12-3/TRBV12-4 | . | TGTGTCAGCAGTCTTGCAGGAAGGGTTTTCTTT | CVSSLAGRVFF
TRBJ2-2 | . | TRBV5-5 | . | TGTGCCAGCAGCCTGCTTGTGCAGGGTACCGGGGAGCTGTTTTTT | CASSLLVQGTGELFF
TRBJ2-7 | many | TRBV28 | . | TGTGCCAGCAGTACTCCGGGACGCTTCTACGAGCAGTACTTC | CASSTPGRFYEQYF
TRBJ1-2 | . | TRBV12-3/TRBV12-4 | . | TGTGCCGGCAGTTCGAGAGCTTGGGGCTACACCTTC | CAGSSRAWGYTF
TRBJ2-3 | . | TRBV28 | . | TGTGCCAGCAGTTTAGCAGGGGCCTACCCAGATACGCAATATTTT | CASSLAGAYPDTQYF
TRBJ2-7 | . | TRBV11-2 | . | TGTGCCAGCAGTTCCCGACGGTTCTACGAGCAGTACTTC | CASSSRRFYEQYF
TRBJ2-1 | . | TRBV29-1 | . | TGCAGCGTTAGGGTGGGAGGTTTCTCTGAAAGCTCCTACAATGAGCAGTTCTTC | CSVRVGGFSESSYNEQFF
TRBJ2-7 | . | TRBV11-3 | TRBD2 | TGTGTCAGCAGCTTAAGCTGGCGGGAGCACGAGCAATACTTC | CVSSLSWREHEQYF
TRBJ2-1 | . | TRBV30 | TRBD2 | TGTGCCTGGAGTGTGAGTAGCGGGGTCTACAATGAGCAGTTCTTC | CAWSVSSGVYNEQFF
TRBJ1-2 | . | TRBV10-3 | . | TGTGCCATCAGTAAGTCGAATCAGGTGGCCTACTCCTTC | CAISKSNQVAYSF
TRBJ2-7 | many | TRBV2 | . | TGTGCCAGCATTTTAAGCTCCTACGAGCAGTACTTC | CASILSSYEQYF
TRBJ2-4 | . | TRBV4-1 | . | TGCGCCAGGAGCCAAGAGATGGCAGGCAACATTCAGTATTTC | CARSQEMAGNIQYF
TRBJ1-1 | once | TRBV4-2 | . | TGTGTCAGCAGCCAAGATACAAACACTGAAGCTTTCTTT | CVSSQDTNTEAFF
TRBJ1-5 | many | TRBV5-6 | . | TGTGCCAGCAGCGCTGGACCCGGGAATAGCAATCAGCCCCAGCATTTT | CASSAGPGNSNQPQHF
TRBJ2-7 | . | TRBV28 | . | TGTGCCAGCAATCGTGACAGCGCGAGCTCCTACGAGCAGTACTTC | CASNRDSASSYEQYF
TRBJ2-7 | . | TRBV12-3/TRBV12-4 | TRBD2 | TGTGCCAGCAGTGTAGGGACTGGGAGGCAGCGGGGGGCCTACGAGCAGTACTTC | CASSVGTGRQRGAYEQYF
TRBJ2-7 | . | TRBV6-6 | TRBD1 | TGTGCCAGCGGTTACTCGGGACAGAGGAGCTCCTGCGAGCAATACTTC | CASGYSGQRSSCEQYF
TRBJ2-2 | . | TRBV11-3 | . | TGTGCCAGCAGCTTTGATCGATTGGTAGCCACTGGGGAGTTGTTTTTT | CASSFDRLVATGELFF
TRBJ2-3 | . | TRBV12-3/TRBV12-4 | . | TGTGTCAACTGTTTCCGGGATACGCAGTATTTT | CVNCFRDTQYF
TRBJ2-7 | once | TRBV20-1 | . | TGCGGTGCAACCGAGGGGAGGATCTACGAGCAGTACTTC | CGATEGRIYEQYF
TRBJ2-1 | . | TRBV4-1 | . | TGCGCCAGGAGCCAAGCCGAGGGCTCCTACAATGAACAGTTCTTC | CARSQAEGSYNEQFF
TRBJ2-3 | . | TRBV12-3/TRBV12-4 | . | TGTGTCAGCAGTTTCGGCACGGGAATGGGCACAGATACGCAGTATTTT | CVSSFGTGMGTDTQYF
TRBJ2-1 | . | TRBV6-1 | TRBD2 | TGTGCCACGCGTCGGGGGGTCGCGGCGACCCTCGATGAGCAGTTCTTC | CATRRGVAATLDEQFF
TRBJ1-2 | once | TRBV28 | . | TGTGTCAGCTATGCTGGTGGGGCAGGTAGAATTAACTATGGCTACACCTTC | CVSYAGGAGRINYGYTF
TRBJ1-4 | once | TRBV10-3 | . | TGTGCCATCAGTGAGGGCGCACAGGAACCAAATGAAAAACTGTTTTTT | CAISEGAQEPNEKLFF
TRBJ2-2 | . | TRBV11-1 | . | TGTGCCAGCAGCGCCCGACCATTCCTAGTTAACACCGGGAAGCAGTTTTTT | CASSARPFLVNTGKQFF
TRBJ1-2 | . | TRBV6-5 | TRBD1 | TGTGCCAGCACAGTCCCCGCGGGACAGGGGGCGAGTGGCTACACCTTC | CASTVPAGQGASGYTF
TRBJ1-5 | . | TRBV6-5 | TRBD1 | TGTGCCAGCAGTCCCAGACCCATAAGACAGGGGGCTGGGCAGCCCCAGCATTTT | CASSPRPIRQGAGQPQHF
TRBJ2-1 | . | TRBV29-1 | TRBD2 | TGCAGTGCTGCAGGGACTAGCGGGAAGTATGAGCAGTTCTTC | CSAAGTSGKYEQFF
TRBJ2-2 | . | TRBV18 | . | TGTGCCAGCTCACCGCAAACACAGGGACCCGGGGAGCTGTTTTTT | CASSPQTQGPGELFF
TRBJ2-5 | . | TRBV29-1 | . | TGCAACGTTGAAGGTTTGGAGGGTCGGGGGACCCAGTACTTC | CNVEGLEGRGTQYF
TRBJ1-6 | . | TRBV28 | TRBD1 | TGTGCCAGCAACTCCCTCCCGGACAGGGAGGGTTCACCCCTCCACTTT | CASNSLPDREGSPLHF
TRBJ2-3 | . | TRBV28 | TRBD2 | TGTGCCAGCGGCCCAGCGGGAGGGATCAGAGATACGCAGTATTTT | CASGPAGGIRDTQYF
TRBJ2-3 | . | TRBV12-3/TRBV12-4 | . | TGTGACAGCAGTTTCTTTCTCGCGGGCGGCCAGGAGGGCGATATGCAGTATTTT | CDSSFFLAGGQEGDMQYF
TRBJ2-6 | . | TRBV6-6 | TRBD2 | TGTGCCAGCTTAAAAACGACGGGGGGAGCCGGAAGGACCAACGTCCTGACTTTC | CASLKTTGGAGRTNVLTF
TRBJ2-1 | . | TRBV5-1 | . | TGCGCCAGCAGCTCCCCCGAACTTTACAATGAGCAGCTCTTC | CASSSPELYNEQLF
TRBJ2-2 | many | TRBV30 | . | TGTGCCTGGATGTGGGGGAACACCGGGGAGCTGTTTTTT | CAWMWGNTGELFF
TRBJ2-3 | once | TRBV11-2 | TRBD2 | TGTACCAGCTCCTCGGTAGCGGGGGTGCCTAGCACGGATACGCAGTATTTT | CTSSSVAGVPSTDTQYF